The T cell receptor (beta chain) under discussion was sequenced for a study of blood T cell repertoires in COVID-19. Per the study methods: Scientists estimated how many nucleated cells there were by amplifying reference gene primers. Produced via immunoSEQ multiplex PCR; TCRdb's table is partial and in-frame only. D and trimming were read from the DNA, whereas the V and J calls and clone size are those reported in that table. The sample shows 200,000 to 250,000 clones, around 84% of them seen only once. Germline V CDR1 and CDR2: SQVTM, ANQGSEA. Trimming cost V 6 bases and J 1 base; bases outside gene matches: 3. This CDR3 is built from 14 residues.

The source is a middle-aged man with COVID-19, enrolled during active disease. Material: peripheral blood. The chain joins TRBV29-1 to TRBJ1-5, with 10 positions matching TRBD1. CDR3 amino acids: CSVGGQGSNQPQHF. In nucleotides, the CDR3 is TGCAGCGTGGGGGGACAGGGGAGCAATCAGCCCCAGCATTTT.